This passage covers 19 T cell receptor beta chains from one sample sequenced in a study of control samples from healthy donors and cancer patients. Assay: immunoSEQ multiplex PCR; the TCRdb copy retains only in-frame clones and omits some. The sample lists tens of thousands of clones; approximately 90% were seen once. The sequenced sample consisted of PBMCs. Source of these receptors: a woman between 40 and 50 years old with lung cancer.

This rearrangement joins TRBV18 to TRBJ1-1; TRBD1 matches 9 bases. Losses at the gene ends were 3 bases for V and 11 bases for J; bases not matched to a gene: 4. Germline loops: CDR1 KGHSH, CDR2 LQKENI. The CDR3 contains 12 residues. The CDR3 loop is CASSPGQGDAFF. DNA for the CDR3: TGTGCCAGCTCACCGGGACAGGGTGATGCTTTCTTT. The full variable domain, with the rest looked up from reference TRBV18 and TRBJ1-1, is NAGVMQNPRHLVRRRGQEARLRCSPMKGHSHVYWYRQLPEEGLKFMVYLQKENIIDESGMPKERFSAEFPKEGPSILRIQQVVRGDSAAYFCASSPGQGDAFFGQGTRLTVV.

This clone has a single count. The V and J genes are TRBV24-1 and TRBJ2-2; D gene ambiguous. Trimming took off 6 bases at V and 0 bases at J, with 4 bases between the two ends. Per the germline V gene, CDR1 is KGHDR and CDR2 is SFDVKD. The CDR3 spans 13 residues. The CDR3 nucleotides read TGTGCCACCAGTATCCCGAACACCGGGGAGCTGTTTTTT. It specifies CATSIPNTGELFF.

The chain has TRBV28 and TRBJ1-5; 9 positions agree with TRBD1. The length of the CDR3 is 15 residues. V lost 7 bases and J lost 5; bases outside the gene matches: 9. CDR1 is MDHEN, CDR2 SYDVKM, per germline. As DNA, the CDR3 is TGTGCCAGCACCCTAGACAGGGGGTCGCATCAGCCCCAGCATTTT. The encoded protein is CASTLDRGSHQPQHF.

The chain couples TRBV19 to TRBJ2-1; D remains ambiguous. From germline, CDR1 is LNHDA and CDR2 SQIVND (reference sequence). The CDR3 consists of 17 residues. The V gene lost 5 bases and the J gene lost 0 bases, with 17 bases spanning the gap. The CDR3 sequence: CASSAWLKLSSYNEQFF. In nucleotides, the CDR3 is TGTGCCAGTAGTGCATGGCTTAAGCTGAGCTCCTACAATGAGCAGTTCTTC.

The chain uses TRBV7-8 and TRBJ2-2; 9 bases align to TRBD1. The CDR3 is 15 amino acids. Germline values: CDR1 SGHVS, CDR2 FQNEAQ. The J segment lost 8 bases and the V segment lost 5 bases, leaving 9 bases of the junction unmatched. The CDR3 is CASSLRDRVTGELFF. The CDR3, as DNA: TGTGCCAGCAGCCTCCGGGACAGGGTTACTGGGGAGCTGTTTTTT.

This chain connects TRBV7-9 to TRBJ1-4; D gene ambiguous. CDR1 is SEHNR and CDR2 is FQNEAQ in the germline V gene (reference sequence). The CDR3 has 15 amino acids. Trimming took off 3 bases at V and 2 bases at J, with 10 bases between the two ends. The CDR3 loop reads CASSFPGGTNEKLFF. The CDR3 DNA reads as TGTGCCAGCAGCTTCCCGGGCGGTACTAATGAAAAACTGTTTTTT.

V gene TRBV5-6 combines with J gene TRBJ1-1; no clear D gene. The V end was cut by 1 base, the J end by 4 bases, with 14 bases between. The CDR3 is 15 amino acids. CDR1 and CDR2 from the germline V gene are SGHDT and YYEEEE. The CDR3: CASSLFGVSGTEAFF. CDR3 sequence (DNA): TGTGCCAGCAGCTTGTTTGGGGTTTCTGGCACTGAAGCTTTCTTT.

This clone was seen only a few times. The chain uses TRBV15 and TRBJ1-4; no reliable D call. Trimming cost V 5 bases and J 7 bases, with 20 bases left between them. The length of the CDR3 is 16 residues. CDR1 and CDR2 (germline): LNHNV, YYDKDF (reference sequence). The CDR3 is CATSDDEGGLSEKLFF. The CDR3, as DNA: TGTGCCACCAGCGACGATGAGGGAGGATTGAGTGAAAAACTGTTTTTT.

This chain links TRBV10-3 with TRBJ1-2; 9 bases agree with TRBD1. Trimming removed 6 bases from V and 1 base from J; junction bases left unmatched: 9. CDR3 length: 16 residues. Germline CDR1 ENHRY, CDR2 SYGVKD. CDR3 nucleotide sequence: TGTGCCATCAGCGAAATTGGGGACAGGGTTAACTATGGCTACACCTTC. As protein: CAISEIGDRVNYGYTF.

The CDR3 DNA reads as TGTGCCAGTAGTATCCAACAGGGAGCCTACGAGCAGTACTTC. It is translated as CASSIQQGAYEQYF. The gene calls are TRBV19 and TRBJ2-7, with a possible D match to TRBD1 (6 bases). Trimming shortened V by 3 bases and J by 2 bases, and 11 bases separated the two germline ends. Looked up from germline, CDR1 is LNHDA and CDR2 is SQIVND (reference sequence). The CDR3 loop spans 14 amino acids.

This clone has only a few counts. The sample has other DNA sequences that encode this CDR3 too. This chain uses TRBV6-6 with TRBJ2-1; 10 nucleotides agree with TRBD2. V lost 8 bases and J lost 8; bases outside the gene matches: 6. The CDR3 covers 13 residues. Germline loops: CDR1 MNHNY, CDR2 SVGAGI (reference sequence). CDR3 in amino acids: CASERLAGDEQFF. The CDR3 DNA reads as TGTGCCAGCGAAAGACTAGCGGGCGATGAGCAGTTCTTC.

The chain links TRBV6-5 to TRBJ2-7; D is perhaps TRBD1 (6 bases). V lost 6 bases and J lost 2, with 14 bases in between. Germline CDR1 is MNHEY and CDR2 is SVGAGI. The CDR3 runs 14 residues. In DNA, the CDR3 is TGTGCCAGCAGCCGCAGGGGCCGAGCCTACGAGCAGTACTTC. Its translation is CASSRRGRAYEQYF.

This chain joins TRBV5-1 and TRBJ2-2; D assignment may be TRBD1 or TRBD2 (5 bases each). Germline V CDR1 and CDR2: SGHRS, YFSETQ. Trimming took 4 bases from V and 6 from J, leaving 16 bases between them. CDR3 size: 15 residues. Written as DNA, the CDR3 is TGCGCCAGCAGCCTGACGGGGCGCCTGGCCGGGGAGCTGTTTTTT. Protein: CASSLTGRLAGELFF.

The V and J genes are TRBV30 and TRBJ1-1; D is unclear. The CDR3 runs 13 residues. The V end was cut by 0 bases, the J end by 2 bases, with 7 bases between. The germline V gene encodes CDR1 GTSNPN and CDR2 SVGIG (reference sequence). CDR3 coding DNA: TGTGCCTGGAGTGTAGCAGACAACACTGAAGCTTTCTTT. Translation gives CAWSVADNTEAFF.

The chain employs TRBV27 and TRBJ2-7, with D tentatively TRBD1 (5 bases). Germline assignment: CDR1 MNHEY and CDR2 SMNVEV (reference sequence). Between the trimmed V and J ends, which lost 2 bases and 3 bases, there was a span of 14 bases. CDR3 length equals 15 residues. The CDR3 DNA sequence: TGTGCCAGCAGTTTAGGGCAGGGCGGATACTACGAGCAGTACTTC. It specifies CASSLGQGGYYEQYF.

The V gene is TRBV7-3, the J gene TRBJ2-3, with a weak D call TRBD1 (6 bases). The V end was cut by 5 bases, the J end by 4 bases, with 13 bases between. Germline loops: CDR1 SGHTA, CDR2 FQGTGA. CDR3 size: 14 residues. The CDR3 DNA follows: TGTGCCAGCAGCCGAAATACAGGGTCAGATACGCAGTATTTT. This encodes CASSRNTGSDTQYF.

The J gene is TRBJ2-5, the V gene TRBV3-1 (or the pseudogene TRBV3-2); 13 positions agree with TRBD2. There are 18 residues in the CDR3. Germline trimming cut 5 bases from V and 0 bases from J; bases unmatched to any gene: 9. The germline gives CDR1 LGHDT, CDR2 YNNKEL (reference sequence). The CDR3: CASSTRTSGGPNQETQYF. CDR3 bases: TGTGCCAGCAGCACCCGGACTAGCGGGGGTCCAAACCAAGAGACCCAGTACTTC.

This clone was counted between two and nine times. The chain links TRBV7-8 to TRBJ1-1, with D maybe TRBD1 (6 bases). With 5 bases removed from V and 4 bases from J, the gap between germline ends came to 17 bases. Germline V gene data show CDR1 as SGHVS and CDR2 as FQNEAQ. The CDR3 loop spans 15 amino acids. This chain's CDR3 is CASSRGGGTFTEAFF. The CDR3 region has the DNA TGTGCCAGCAGCCGAGGGGGGGGGACTTTCACTGAAGCTTTCTTT.

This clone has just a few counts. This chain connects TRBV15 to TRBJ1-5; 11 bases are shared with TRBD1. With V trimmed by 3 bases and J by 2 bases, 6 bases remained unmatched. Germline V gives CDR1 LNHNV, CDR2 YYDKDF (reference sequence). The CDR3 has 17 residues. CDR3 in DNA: TGTGCCACCAGCAGTGCCGGACAGGGGGCAGGCAATCAGCCCCAGCATTTT. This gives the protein CATSSAGQGAGNQPQHF.